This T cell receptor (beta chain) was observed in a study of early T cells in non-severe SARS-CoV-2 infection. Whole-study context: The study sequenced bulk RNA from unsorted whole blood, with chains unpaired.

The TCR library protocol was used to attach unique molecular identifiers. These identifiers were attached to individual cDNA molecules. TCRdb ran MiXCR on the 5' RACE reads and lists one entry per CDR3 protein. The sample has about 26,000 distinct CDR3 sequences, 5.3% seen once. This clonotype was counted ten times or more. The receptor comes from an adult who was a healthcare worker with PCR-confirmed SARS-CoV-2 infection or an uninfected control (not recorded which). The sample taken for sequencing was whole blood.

CDR3: CASSSRRGANYGYTF. As DNA, the CDR3 is TGTGCCAGCAGTTCACGCAGGGGGGCGAACTATGGCTACACCTTC. The gene calls are TRBV12-3 or TRBV12-4 and TRBJ1-2, with 7 bases lining up with TRBD1. With 4 bases clipped from V and 2 bases from J, the junction kept 7 bases outside the gene matches. The CDR3 length is 15 residues.